The text below deals with one T cell receptor beta chain. Its antigen is unknown. This sample was included in a study of monozygotic twins with inflammatory bowel disease. TCRalpha and TCRbeta cDNA was put through two nested PCRs of around 15 and 9 cycles. Using the 5' RACE reads, TCRdb records one entry per CDR3 protein without DNA. This sample lists about 330,000 distinct CDR3 sequences; its ten largest clones have 2% to 2.5%. Study-level points and caveats: Other individuals had fewer clonotypes in common with IBD patients than with healthy twins, especially with disease activity.

CDR1 MDHEN and CDR2 SYDVKM come from the germline V gene. The CDR3 has 16 amino acids. This sequence originates from a human donor with ulcerative colitis or Crohn's disease, or a healthy co-twin of an affected twin (not recorded which). The sample taken for sequencing was blood. The genes are TRBV28 and TRBJ2-1; TCRdb's D call of TRBD2 is untestable without DNA. CDR3 region: CASSLGLADSYNEQFF.